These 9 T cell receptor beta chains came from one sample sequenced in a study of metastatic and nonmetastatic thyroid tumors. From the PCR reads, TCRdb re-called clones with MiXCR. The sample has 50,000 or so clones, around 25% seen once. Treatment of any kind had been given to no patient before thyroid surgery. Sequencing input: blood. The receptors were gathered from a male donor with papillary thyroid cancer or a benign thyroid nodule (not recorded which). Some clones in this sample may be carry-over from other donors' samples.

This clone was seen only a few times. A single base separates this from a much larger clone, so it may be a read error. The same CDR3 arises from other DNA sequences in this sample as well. CDR3 amino acids: CASSVDGHSYEQYF. CDR3 nucleotides: TGTGCCAGCAGCGTCGACGGCCACTCCTACGAGCAGTACTTC. This chain joins TRBV9 and TRBJ2-7, with D uncertain. V was shortened by 2 bases and J by 0 bases, with 9 bases between the two germline ends. The germline V gene encodes CDR1 SGDLS and CDR2 YYNGEE. CDR3 length equals 14 residues.

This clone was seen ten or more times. The CDR3 reads CASSLAMGRSSYNEQFF. The CDR3 nucleotides are TGTGCCAGCAGCTTGGCCATGGGGCGGAGCTCCTACAATGAGCAGTTCTTC. The chain combines TRBV5-4 with TRBJ2-1; D may be TRBD1 (5 bases). The CDR3 covers 17 residues. Germline assignment: CDR1 SGHNT and CDR2 YYREEE (reference sequence). V was trimmed by 0 bases and J by 0 bases, leaving 13 bases between them.

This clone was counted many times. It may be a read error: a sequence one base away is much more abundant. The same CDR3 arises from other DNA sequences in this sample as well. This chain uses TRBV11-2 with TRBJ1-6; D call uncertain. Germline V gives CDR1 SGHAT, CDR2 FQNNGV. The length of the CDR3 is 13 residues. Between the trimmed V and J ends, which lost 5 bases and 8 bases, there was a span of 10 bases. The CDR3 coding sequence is TGTGCCAGCAGCCCAGAGGATTATTCACCCCTCCACTTT. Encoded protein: CASSPEDYSPLHF.

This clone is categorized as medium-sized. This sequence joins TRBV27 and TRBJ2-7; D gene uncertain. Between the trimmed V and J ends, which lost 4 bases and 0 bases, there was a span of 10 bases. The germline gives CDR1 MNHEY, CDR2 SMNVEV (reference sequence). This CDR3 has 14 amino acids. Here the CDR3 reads CASSWAASSYEQYF. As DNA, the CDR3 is TGTGCCAGCAGTTGGGCAGCGAGCTCCTACGAGCAGTACTTC.

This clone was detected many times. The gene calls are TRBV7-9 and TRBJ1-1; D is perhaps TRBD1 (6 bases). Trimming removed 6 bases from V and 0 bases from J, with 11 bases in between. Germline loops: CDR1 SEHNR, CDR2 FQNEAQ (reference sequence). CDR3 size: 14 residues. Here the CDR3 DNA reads TGTGCCAGCAGGCCGGGACAAATGAACACTGAAGCTTTCTTT. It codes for CASRPGQMNTEAFF. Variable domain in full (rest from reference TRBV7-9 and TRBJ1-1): DTGVSQNPRHKITKRGQNVTFRCDPISEHNRLYWYRQTLGQGPEFLTYFQNEAQLEKSRLLSDRFSAERPKGSFSTLEIQRTEQGDSAMYLCASRPGQMNTEAFFGQGTRLTVV.

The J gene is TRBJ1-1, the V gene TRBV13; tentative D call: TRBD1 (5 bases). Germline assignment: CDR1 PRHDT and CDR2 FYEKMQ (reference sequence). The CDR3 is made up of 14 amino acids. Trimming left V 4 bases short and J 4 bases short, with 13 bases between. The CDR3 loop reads CASSSWGKSTEAFF. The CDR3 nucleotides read TGTGCCAGCAGCTCCTGGGGGAAGAGCACTGAAGCTTTCTTT. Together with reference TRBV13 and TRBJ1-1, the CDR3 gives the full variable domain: AAGVIQSPRHLIKEKRETATLKCYPIPRHDTVYWYQQGPGQDPQFLISFYEKMQSDKGSIPDRFSAQQFSDYHSELNMSSLELGDSALYFCASSSWGKSTEAFFGQGTRLTVV.

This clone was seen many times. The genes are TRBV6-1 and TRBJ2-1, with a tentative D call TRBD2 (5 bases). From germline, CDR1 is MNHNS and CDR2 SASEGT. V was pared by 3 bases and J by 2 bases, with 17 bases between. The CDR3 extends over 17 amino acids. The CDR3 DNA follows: TGTGCCAGCAGTGATCCCGTCGGGGAGATGCCCTACAATGAGCAGTTCTTC. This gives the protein CASSDPVGEMPYNEQFF.

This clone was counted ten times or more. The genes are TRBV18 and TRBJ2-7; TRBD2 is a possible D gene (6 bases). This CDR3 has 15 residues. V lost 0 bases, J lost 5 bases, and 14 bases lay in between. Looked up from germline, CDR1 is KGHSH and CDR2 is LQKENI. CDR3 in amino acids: CASSPPVGGNNEQYF. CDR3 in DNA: TGTGCCAGCTCACCACCGGTGGGCGGGAACAACGAGCAGTACTTC.

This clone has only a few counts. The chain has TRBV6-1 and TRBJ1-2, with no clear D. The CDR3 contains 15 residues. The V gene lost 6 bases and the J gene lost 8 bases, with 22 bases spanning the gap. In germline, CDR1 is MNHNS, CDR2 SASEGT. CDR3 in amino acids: CASSHPQPTWRGYTF. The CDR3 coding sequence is TGTGCCAGCAGCCACCCGCAGCCCACATGGCGAGGCTACACCTTC.